This T cell receptor beta chain was profiled in a study of shared clonotypes between healthy human individuals. Per the authors' pipeline: Without quality scores, immunoSEQ junctional reads could not be filtered like full-length reads. The method was immunoSEQ multiplex PCR; TCRdb's version includes in-frame clones alone and lacks a portion of them. The D gene and trimming were derived from the DNA, and the V and J assignments and clone size from that table. The sample records about 2.3 million clones, approximately 93% being singletons. In germline, CDR1 is SGHRS, CDR2 YFSETQ. V was clipped by 0 bases and J by 7 bases; unmatched bases: 6. This CDR3 has 15 residues.

The TCR was taken from a man aged 18 to 30 in good health. Some clones in this sample may be carry-over from other donors' samples. This rearrangement joins TRBV5-1 to TRBJ2-2, with 7 bases that match TRBD1. Sequenced material: naive CD4+ T cells from PBMCs. The subset: CD45RA+ positively selected. CDR3 region: CASSLVRGPSGELFF. For the CDR3, the DNA is TGCGCCAGCAGCTTGGTTAGGGGGCCCAGCGGGGAGCTGTTTTTT.